This T cell receptor (beta chain) appears in the sequencing data of a study of tumor-infiltrating lymphocytes in primary liver carcinoma (dated by TCRdb to 2017 to 2019). Notes on the research overall: Between late 2015 and early 2016, several patients in China with histopathologically diagnosed primary liver carcinoma had their tumors surgically resected. The five patients, three men and two women aged 30 to 69 years, had hepatocellular carcinoma (four) or combined HCC and intrahepatic cholangiocarcinoma (one). Tumors of the five patients were stage T1-T3 N0M0 with maximum diameters of roughly 4 to 10 cm. A total of 35 specimens from 5 patients, comprising around 25 tumor regions, 5 adjacent noncancerous liver tissues and 5 peripheral blood samples, were covered by TCRbeta repertoire sequencing. Each sample produced roughly 3.5 to 7.5 million productive TCRbeta reads, and read depth showed no significant difference between tissue types. High reproducibility was observed for the technical replicate repertoires, with mean shared-clone rates roughly 0.87 and correlation coefficients above 0.95. Across five regions of each liver tumor, along with adjacent normal tissue and blood, the study brought together TCRbeta repertoire sequencing, expression microarrays and whole-exome sequencing. The paper's findings and limits, for the study overall: Only the TCR beta chain was sequenced, so true repertoire diversity is likely underestimated because unpaired alpha chains were not captured. Pairs of tumor regions showed greater repertoire overlap (mean about 35%) than tumor-adjacent pairs (approximately 17%) or tumor-blood pairs (approximately 14%), which is consistent with antigen-driven expansion. The study included only four or five patients, and the authors note findings should be validated in a larger study. The top 250 clones accounted for a significantly greater share of the repertoire in tumors than in blood (p = 0.039). Since the samples were bulk and unsorted, there was no way to compare CD4+ and CD8+ T cell repertoires.

RNA from unsorted whole blood was extracted with TRIzol reagent, and germline DNA was obtained with the DNeasy Blood & Tissue kit. Patients had chronic HBV infection and were treatment-naive at sampling. Before surgery, approximately 3.6 milliliters of peripheral blood were drawn into K2EDTA tubes. The V and J ends are trimmed by 0 bases and 0 bases, leaving 6 bases between them. The CDR3 contains 14 residues, cysteine and phenylalanine counted. Only CDR3 DNA is held: 42 bases, read in frame from base 1. The germline V gene encodes CDR1 SGHDT and CDR2 YYEEEE. About this clonotype itself: Its antigen has not been determined. No quality values exist for individual bases; no much larger clone is one base distant.

Using a constant-region primer and ProtoScript II reverse transcriptase, TCRbeta-specific cDNA was reverse-transcribed from around 520 ng total RNA. Three nested multiplex PCR rounds, following a slightly modified ARM-PCR procedure, were used to build the TCRbeta libraries. Each of the first two PCR rounds ran for 9 to 10 cycles using multiplex TRBV1-TRBV30 forward primers together with a Cbeta reverse primer. A final 25-cycle PCR with Deep VentR polymerase added sample barcodes and Illumina adapters. Amplicons of 200-500 bp were gel-purified with a QIAquick gel extraction kit before sequencing. The TCRbeta amplicons were sequenced with 250-bp paired-end reads on an Illumina HiSeq 2500. In the authors' own workflow: Trimmomatic v0.33 was used to quality-trim the reads, and FLASH v1.2.11 was used to merge paired reads so that full CDR3 sequences could be recovered. MiGEC v1.2.1b assigned V, D and J germline segments to the rearranged TCRbeta sequences. Clonotype statistics, along with Shannon-Wiener diversity indices, were calculated using VDJtools v1.0.0. Except for diversity analysis, only the 250 most abundant clonotypes of each sample were used in subsequent analyses to reduce sampling bias. TCRdb trimmed the raw reads at Q25, called clones with MiXCR and kept productive beta chains. One record per CDR3 amino acid sequence lists the most common genes and DNA. The V and J calls follow TCRdb's processing rather than the paper's. In all, the sample holds 300,000 to 400,000 distinct CDR3 sequences, and less than 75% of those were seen once. The top ten hold 9% to 10% of the sample.

This receptor was taken from a man in his forties with primary liver carcinoma and hepatitis B virus infection. The rearrangement combines TRBV5-6 with TRBJ1-2; the D gene identity is not certain. The sequenced material came from peripheral blood. CDR3 loop: CASSLGGTNYGYTF. The sequenced DNA: TGTGCCAGCAGCTTGGGCGGAACTAACTATGGCTACACCTTC.